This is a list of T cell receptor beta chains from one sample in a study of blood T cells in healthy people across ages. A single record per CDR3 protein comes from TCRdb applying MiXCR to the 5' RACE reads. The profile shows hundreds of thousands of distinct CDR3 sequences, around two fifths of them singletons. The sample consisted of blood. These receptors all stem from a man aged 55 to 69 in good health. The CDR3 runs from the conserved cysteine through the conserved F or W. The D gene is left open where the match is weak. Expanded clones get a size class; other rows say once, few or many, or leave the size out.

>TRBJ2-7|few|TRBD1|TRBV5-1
TGCGCCAGCAGCCAAGGGGACAGGATCTCCTACGAGCAGTACTTC
CASSQGDRISYEQYF
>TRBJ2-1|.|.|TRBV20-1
TGCAGTGCTAGGGTGGCGGCCTCCTACAATGAGCAGTTCTTC
CSARVAASYNEQFF
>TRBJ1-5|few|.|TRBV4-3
TGCGCCAGCAGCCAAGACTGGGGGGCGGTCGGTCAGCCCCAGCATTTT
CASSQDWGAVGQPQHF
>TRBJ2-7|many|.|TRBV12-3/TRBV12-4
TGTGCCAGCAGTTATGGATTGACCCCCTACGAGCAGTACTTC
CASSYGLTPYEQYF
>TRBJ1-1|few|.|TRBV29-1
TGCAGCGTTGCTGGGGGGTACATGAACACTGAAGCTTTCTTT
CSVAGGYMNTEAFF
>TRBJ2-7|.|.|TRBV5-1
TGCGCCAGCAGCTTGGCACAGGCCAGCTCCTACGAGCAGTACTTC
CASSLAQASSYEQYF
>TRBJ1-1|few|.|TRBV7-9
TGTGCCAGCAGCCCGGGGGGTGCGGACACTGAAGCTTTCTTT
CASSPGGADTEAFF
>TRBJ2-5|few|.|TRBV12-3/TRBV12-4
TGTGCCAGCAGTTTCCCCGACCTCGAGCCGTCAGAGACCCAGTACTTC
CASSFPDLEPSETQYF
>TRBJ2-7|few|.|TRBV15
TGTGCCACCAGCAGAGAATTACAGGGCTCATTCCACGAGCAGTACTTC
CATSRELQGSFHEQYF
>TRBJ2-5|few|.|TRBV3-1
TGTGCCAGCAGCCAAGCGGGACAGACCCAGTACTTC
CASSQAGQTQYF
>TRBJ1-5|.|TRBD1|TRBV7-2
TGTGCCAGCAGCACAGGGACAGGGGACTTAAGTCAGCCCCAGCATTTT
CASSTGTGDLSQPQHF
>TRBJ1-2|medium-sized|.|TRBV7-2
TGTGCCAGCAGCTTACAGGGGACCCGGGCTAACTATGGCTACACCTTC
CASSLQGTRANYGYTF
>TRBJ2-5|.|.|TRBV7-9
TGTGCCAGCAGCTTACCCATAACCCCTAAAGAGACCCAGTACTTC
CASSLPITPKETQYF
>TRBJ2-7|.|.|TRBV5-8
TGTGCCAGCAGCGCCCATCCCTCAGGAGGGAAAGTGGGCGAGCAGTACTTC
CASSAHPSGGKVGEQYF
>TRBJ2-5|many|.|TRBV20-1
TGCAGTGCTAGAGATCTTGGCCTAGCACAAGAGACCCAGTACTTC
CSARDLGLAQETQYF
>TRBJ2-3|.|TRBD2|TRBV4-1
TGCGCCAGCAGCCGTCAATTTAGCGGGGGGACGTCAAGCACAGATACGCAGTATTTT
CASSRQFSGGTSSTDTQYF
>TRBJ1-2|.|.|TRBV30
TGTGCCTGGAGCCGTGACTCAATTGCAGGCTACACCTTC
CAWSRDSIAGYTF
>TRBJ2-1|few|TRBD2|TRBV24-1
TGTGCCACCAGTGATGCAACTAGCGGGGGGGCCGATGAGCAGTTCTTC
CATSDATSGGADEQFF
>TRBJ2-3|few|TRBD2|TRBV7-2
TGTGCCAGCAGCTTGCGCGGGGGGGTCACAGATACGCAGTATTTT
CASSLRGGVTDTQYF
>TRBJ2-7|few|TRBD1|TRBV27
TGTGCCAGCAGTCCCTCCGGGACAGGGACCTACGAGCAGTACTTC
CASSPSGTGTYEQYF
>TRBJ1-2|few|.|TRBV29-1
TGCAGCGGGGGACGGATTAACTATGGCTACACCTTC
CSGGRINYGYTF
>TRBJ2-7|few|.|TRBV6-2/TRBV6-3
TGTGCCAGCAGTTACTCATCAAACACCAACTACGAGCAGTACTTC
CASSYSSNTNYEQYF
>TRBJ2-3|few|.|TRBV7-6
TGTGCCAGCAGCTTAGCGCTTCGGGATACGCAGTATTTT
CASSLALRDTQYF
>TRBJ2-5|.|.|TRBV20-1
TGCAGTGCTACCGACTGGCAAAGGCCCCAAGAGACCCAGTACTTC
CSATDWQRPQETQYF
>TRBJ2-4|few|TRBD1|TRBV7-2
TGTGCCAGCAGCTTATCGACAGGGGTAGCCAAAAACATTCAGTACTTC
CASSLSTGVAKNIQYF
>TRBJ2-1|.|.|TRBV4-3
TGCGCCAGCAGCCAAGATTCGTCCGGCCCTGTCGATGAGCAGTTCTTC
CASSQDSSGPVDEQFF
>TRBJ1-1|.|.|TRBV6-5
TGTGCCAGCAGTCTAGAAACAGGAACAGCTTTCTTT
CASSLETGTAFF
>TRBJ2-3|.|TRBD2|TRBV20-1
TGCAGTGCTAGCAGAAGCGGGGGCACAGATACGCAGTATTTT
CSASRSGGTDTQYF
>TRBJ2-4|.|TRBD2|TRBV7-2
TGTGCCAGCAGCGGTAGCGGGGGGGCGTCGGGAAACATTCAGTACTTC
CASSGSGGASGNIQYF
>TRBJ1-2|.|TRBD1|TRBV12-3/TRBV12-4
TGTGCCAGCCTGGCAGGGGGCTTGAGCTACACCTTC
CASLAGGLSYTF
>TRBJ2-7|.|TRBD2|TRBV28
TGTGCCAGCAGTTTCACCGTTAGCGGGAGTCAGTCCTACGAGCAGTACTTC
CASSFTVSGSQSYEQYF
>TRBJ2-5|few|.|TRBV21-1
TGTGCCAGCAGCAAACCCGAATGGTGCCCACTCCAAGAGACCCAGTACTTC
CASSKPEWCPLQETQYF
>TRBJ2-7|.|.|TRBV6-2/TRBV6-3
TGTGCCAGCACAGACGGTGGGTCCTACGAGCAGTACTTC
CASTDGGSYEQYF
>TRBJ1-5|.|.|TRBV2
TGTGCCAGCACAGGCACAATTCAGCCCCAGCATTTT
CASTGTIQPQHF
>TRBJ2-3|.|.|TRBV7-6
TGTGCAGGAGGCCTGAGGACAGATACGCAGTATTTT
CAGGLRTDTQYF
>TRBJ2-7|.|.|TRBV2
TGTGCCAGCAGTCAGGGTACGGACGAGCAGTACTTC
CASSQGTDEQYF
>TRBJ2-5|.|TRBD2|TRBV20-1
TGCAGTGCCACTATCCTCGGGACTAGGGGCGAGGGCCAGTACTTC
CSATILGTRGEGQYF
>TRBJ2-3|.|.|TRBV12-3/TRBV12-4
TGTGCCAGCAGTCTCCTGAGAGGAATAGCTGCAGATACGCAGTATTTT
CASSLLRGIAADTQYF
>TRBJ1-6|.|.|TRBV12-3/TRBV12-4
TGTGCCAGCGCGAGGCAGGGTAATTCACCCCTCCACTTT
CASARQGNSPLHF
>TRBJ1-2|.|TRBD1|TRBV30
TGTGTCTGGAGTGGCAGGGGGCTTGGCTACACCTTC
CVWSGRGLGYTF
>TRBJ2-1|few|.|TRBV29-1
TGCAGCGTTAAAAGGGGGAGGGACAATGAGCAGTTCTTC
CSVKRGRDNEQFF
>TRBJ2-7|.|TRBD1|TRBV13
TGTGCCAGCAGGGAAGGGGGCAGCCTCGAGCAGTACTTC
CASREGGSLEQYF
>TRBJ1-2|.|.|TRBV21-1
TGTGCCAGCAGGACAGATAACTATGGCTACACCTTC
CASRTDNYGYTF
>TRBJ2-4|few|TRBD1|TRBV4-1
TGCGCCAGCAGCCAAGAAGGGACAGGGGGCTTAAACATTCAGTACTTC
CASSQEGTGGLNIQYF
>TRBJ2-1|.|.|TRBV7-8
TGTGCCAGCAGCCCCGCTAAAGAGCAGTTCTTC
CASSPAKEQFF
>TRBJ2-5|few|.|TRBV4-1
TGCGCCAGCAGCCAAGATGGGGGGGCGCGAGAGACCCAGTACTTC
CASSQDGGARETQYF
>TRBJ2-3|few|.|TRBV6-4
TGTGCCAGCAGTGAAGGACTTGGCACAGATACGCAGTATTTT
CASSEGLGTDTQYF
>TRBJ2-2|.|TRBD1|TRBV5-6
TGTGCCAGCAGCCAACAAACGACAGGGGCCGGGGAGCTGTTTTTT
CASSQQTTGAGELFF
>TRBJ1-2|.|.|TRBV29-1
TGCAGCGTCGGGCGGGAGGGAGACTATGGCTACACCTTC
CSVGREGDYGYTF
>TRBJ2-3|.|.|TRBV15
TGTGCCACCACGACAGGCACAGATACGCAGTATTTT
CATTTGTDTQYF
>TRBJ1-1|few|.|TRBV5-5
TGTGCCAGCAGAAAAGACCGCGGTGAAGCTTTCTTT
CASRKDRGEAFF
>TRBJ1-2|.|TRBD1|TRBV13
TGTGCCAGCAGCCAAGCAGGGGGCACCAACTATGGCTACACCTTC
CASSQAGGTNYGYTF
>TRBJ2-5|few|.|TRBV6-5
TGTGCCAGCAGTTACTCGAGTCCAGGGACGAAGACCCAGTACTTC
CASSYSSPGTKTQYF
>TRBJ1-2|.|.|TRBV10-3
TGTGCCATCAGTGAGTCTAAGGGGAATGGCTACACCTTC
CAISESKGNGYTF